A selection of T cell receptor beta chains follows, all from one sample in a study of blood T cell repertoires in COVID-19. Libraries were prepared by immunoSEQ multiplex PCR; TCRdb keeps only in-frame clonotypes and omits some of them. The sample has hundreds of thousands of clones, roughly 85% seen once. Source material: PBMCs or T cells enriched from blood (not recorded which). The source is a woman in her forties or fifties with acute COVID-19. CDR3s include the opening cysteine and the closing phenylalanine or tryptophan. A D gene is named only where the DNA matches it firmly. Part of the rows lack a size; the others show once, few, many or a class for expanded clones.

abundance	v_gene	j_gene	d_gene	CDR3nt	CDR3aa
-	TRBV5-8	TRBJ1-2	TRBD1	TGTGCCAGCAGCCAGACAGGGGGCGGCTATGGCTACACCTTC	CASSQTGGGYGYTF
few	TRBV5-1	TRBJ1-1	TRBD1	TGCGCCAGCAGCGCCGGGACAGGGGACGCTTTCTTT	CASSAGTGDAFF
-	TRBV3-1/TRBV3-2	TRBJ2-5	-	TGTGCCAGCAGCCCCCACTGGGAGACCCAGTACTTC	CASSPHWETQYF
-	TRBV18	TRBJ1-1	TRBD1	TGTGCCAGCTCACCCAAGACAGGGGAGACTGAAGCTTTCTTT	CASSPKTGETEAFF
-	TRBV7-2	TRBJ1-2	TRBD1	TGTGCCAGCAGCCCACGGACAGGGGCCCGTGGTGGCTACACCTTC	CASSPRTGARGGYTF
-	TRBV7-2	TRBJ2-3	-	TGTGCCAGCAGCCCCCGTACAGATACGCAGTATTTT	CASSPRTDTQYF
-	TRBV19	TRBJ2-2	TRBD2	TGTGCCAGTAGTCCCTTTTTTGGCGGGGGGGCTATTATTGCCGGGGAGCTGTTTTTT	CASSPFFGGGAIIAGELFF
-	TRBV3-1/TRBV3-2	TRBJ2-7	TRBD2	TGTGCCAGCAGTTGGAGCGGGGGGGGCCTCGGCGAGCAGTACTTC	CASSWSGGGLGEQYF
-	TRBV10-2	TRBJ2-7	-	TGCGCCAGCAGTCCAACCTACGAGCAGTACTTC	CASSPTYEQYF
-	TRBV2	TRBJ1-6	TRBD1	TGTGCCAGCAGTTTGGGACAGGGCGATTCACCCCTCCACTTT	CASSLGQGDSPLHF
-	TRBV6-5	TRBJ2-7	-	TGTGCCAGCAGTTACGGCCGGACAGTCCCTAGCTACGAGCAGTACTTC	CASSYGRTVPSYEQYF
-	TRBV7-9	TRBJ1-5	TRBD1	TGTGCCAGCAGCAAACCAGGGGGTCAGCCCCAGCATTTT	CASSKPGGQPQHF
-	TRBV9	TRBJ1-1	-	TGTGCCAGCAGTTCGACAGGGAACACTGAAGCTTTCTTT	CASSSTGNTEAFF
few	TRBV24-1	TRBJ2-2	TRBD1	TGTGCCACCAGTGACCTCGGACAGGGAGACACCGGGGAGCTGTTTTTT	CATSDLGQGDTGELFF